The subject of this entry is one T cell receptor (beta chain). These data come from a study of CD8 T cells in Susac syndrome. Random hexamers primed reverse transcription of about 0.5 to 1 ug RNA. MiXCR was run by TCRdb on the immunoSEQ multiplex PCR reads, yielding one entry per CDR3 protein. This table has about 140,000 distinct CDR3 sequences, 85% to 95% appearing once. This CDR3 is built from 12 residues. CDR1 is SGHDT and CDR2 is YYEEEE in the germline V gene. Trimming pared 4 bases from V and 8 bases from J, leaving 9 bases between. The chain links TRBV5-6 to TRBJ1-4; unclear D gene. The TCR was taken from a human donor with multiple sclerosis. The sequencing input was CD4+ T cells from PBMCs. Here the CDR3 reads CASSADQEKLFF. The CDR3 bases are TGTGCCAGCAGCGCGGACCAGGAAAAACTGTTTTTT.